The TCR beta chain described here comes from a study of blood T cell repertoires in COVID-19. The protocol was immunoSEQ multiplex PCR, while the TCRdb copy is restricted to in-frame clones and leaves out a portion. The sample holds under 150,000 clones, approximately 73% seen once. There are 15 residues in the CDR3. The ends lost 2 bases at V and 2 bases at J; junction bases unmatched: 6. CDR1 and CDR2 (germline): MNHNS, SASEGT. This sequence originates from a man aged 55 to 70 with acute or convalescent COVID-19. The chain joins TRBV6-1 to TRBJ2-7; the match to TRBD2 covers 7 bases. The specimen sequenced was peripheral blood. For the CDR3, the DNA is TGTGCCAGCAGTGAATATGGAGGGAGGGCCTACGAGCAGTACTTC. It codes for CASSEYGGRAYEQYF.